The 3 T cell receptor beta chains given below trace back to one sample, sequenced in a study of long-term antiretroviral therapy in people with HIV. The libraries were made with immunoSEQ v3.0 at survey level. TCRdb keeps only in-frame clones here, not all; method: immunoSEQ multiplex PCR. Here the sample spans about 31,000 clones, over 75% being singletons. This specimen was unsorted PBMCs, taken 0.8 years before starting antiretroviral therapy. All receptors come from a man aged 18 to 29 with HIV.

The chain carries TRBV10-3 and TRBJ2-3; 7 bases match TRBD1. The CDR3 is made up of 14 amino acids. The ends lost 6 bases at V and 2 bases at J; junction bases unmatched: 5. CDR1 is ENHRY, CDR2 SYGVKD, per germline. The CDR3: CAISRDSSTDTQYF. For the CDR3, the DNA is TGTGCCATCAGCCGGGACAGCTCCACAGATACGCAGTATTTT.

This chain joins TRBV7-9 and TRBJ2-2; D is unclear. Trimming left V 10 bases short and J 8 bases short, with 14 bases between. This CDR3 has 12 residues. Germline CDR1 and CDR2: SEHNR and FQNEAQ (reference sequence). CDR3 sequence reads: CATRTDRGELFF. The CDR3 DNA is TGTGCCACTAGGACGGACCGGGGGGAGCTGTTTTTT.

This chain joins TRBV7-2 and TRBJ2-6; 8 bases are a match to TRBD2. Germline assignment: CDR1 SGHTA and CDR2 FQGNSA. J was trimmed by 10 bases and V by 2 bases; bases with no gene match: 4. The CDR3 length is 14 residues. CDR3: CASSLWRGENVLTF. The CDR3 DNA is TGTGCCAGCAGCTTATGGCGGGGGGAGAACGTCCTGACTTTC.